The clone carrying this T cell receptor beta chain has at least ten counts. In TCRdb, the RACE reads were re-called with MiXCR into one record per CDR3 protein. The data hold roughly 38,000 distinct CDR3 sequences, with around 11% observed a single time. The source of the sample is a study of human T cells and chemical hapten exposure. The CDR3 is made up of 14 amino acids. Germline V gene sequence: CDR1 SEHNR, CDR2 FQNEAQ (reference sequence). Trimming took 5 bases from V and 4 from J, leaving 14 bases between them. As for time point: pre-sensitization, week 0. Treatment noted: therapeutic diphenylcyclopropenone sensitization with weekly scalp DPC.

The sequence was obtained from a woman in her twenties or thirties with alopecia areata. Some clones in this sample may be carry-over from other donors' samples. This material consisted of whole blood, taken in connection with sensitization to the hapten diphenylcyclopropenone (DPC). V and J are TRBV7-9 and TRBJ1-1, with D tentatively TRBD1 (5 bases). CDR3 amino acids: CASSRSGAGTEAFF. In DNA form, the CDR3 reads TGTGCCAGCAGCCGTTCCGGGGCGGGCACTGAAGCTTTCTTT.